These 4 T cell receptor beta chains came from one sample sequenced in a study of blood T cell repertoires in COVID-19. The protocol was immunoSEQ multiplex PCR, while the TCRdb copy is restricted to in-frame clones and leaves out a portion. The sample yields around 190,000 clones, about 81% seen once. The specimen was PBMCs or T cells enriched from blood (not recorded which). These receptors were taken from a woman in her thirties who had recovered from COVID-19.

This chain links TRBV6-4 with TRBJ2-7; D may be TRBD1 (5 bases). CDR1 MRHNA and CDR2 SNTAGT come from the germline V gene. There are 10 residues in the CDR3. The CDR3: CASRGDRENV. CDR3 DNA sequence: TGTGCCAGCAGGGGTGACAGAGAGAACGTC.

The rearrangement links TRBV28 to TRBJ2-7; TRBD1 might be the D (5 bases). Germline values: CDR1 MDHEN, CDR2 SYDVKM. The CDR3 sequence is 13 residues long. Trimming shortened V by 3 bases and J by 4 bases, and 10 bases separated the two germline ends. CDR3 bases: TGTGCCAGCAGTTTTGCACAGGATTACGAGCAGTACTTC. Protein: CASSFAQDYEQYF.

The chain couples TRBV2 to TRBJ1-2; D is possibly TRBD1 (6 bases). CDR3 length: 14 residues. V lost 3 bases, J lost 4 bases, and 12 bases lay in between. The germline V gene encodes CDR1 SNHLY and CDR2 FYNNEI. The CDR3 reads CASSEARGTYGYTF. The CDR3 DNA reads TGTGCCAGCAGTGAGGCGAGGGGGACCTATGGCTACACCTTC.

The chain recombines TRBV11-3 with TRBJ2-2; 10 bases are shared with TRBD2. The CDR3 runs 15 residues. The ends lost 5 bases at V and 4 bases at J; junction bases unmatched: 4. Germline CDR1 SGHNT, CDR2 YENEEA. CDR3 sequence (DNA): TGTGCCAGCAGCCGTACTAGCGGGGTCACCGGGGAGCTGTTTTTT. Translating it yields CASSRTSGVTGELFF.